The 26 T cell receptor beta chains presented below share a single source sample, sequenced in a study of shared clonotypes between healthy human individuals. Sequencing was performed with immunoSEQ multiplex PCR; in TCRdb, only in-frame clones are kept and a portion is missing. The sample yields 2 million to 2.5 million clones, approximately 94% seen once. Sequenced sample: naive CD4+ T cells sorted from blood. The subset here: CD45RA+ positively selected. These receptors were obtained from a man between 18 and 29 years old in good health.

This clone has just one count. Other DNA sequences in the sample encode the same CDR3. The V call is TRBV7-3, the J call TRBJ1-1; D uncertain. V lost 2 bases and J lost 5, with 12 bases in between. CDR3 length: 14 amino acids. Germline CDR1 and CDR2: SGHTA and FQGTGA. In DNA form, the CDR3 reads TGTGCCAGCAGCTTAGAGGGTTTGGGGACTGAAGCTTTCTTT. This gives the protein CASSLEGLGTEAFF.

The chain recombines TRBV4-3 with TRBJ2-3, with 10 bases lining up with TRBD2. CDR1 and CDR2 (germline): LGHNA, YSLEER. The CDR3 has 17 amino acids. J was trimmed by 0 bases and V by 5 bases; bases with no gene match: 8. The CDR3 nucleotides read TGCGCCAGCAGCTCAAGCCTACTAGCGGGAAGCACAGATACGCAGTATTTT. Its translation is CASSSSLLAGSTDTQYF.

This chain links TRBV7-3 with TRBJ2-3; the match to TRBD2 covers 9 bases. CDR3 length: 16 residues. From germline, CDR1 is SGHTA and CDR2 FQGTGA. V was pared by 5 bases and J by 0 bases, with 6 bases of the junction left unmatched. The CDR3 DNA sequence: TGTGCCAGCAGCCGAACGGCGGGGGGGAGCACAGATACGCAGTATTTT. It translates to CASSRTAGGSTDTQYF.

This clone was recorded only once. V gene TRBV5-1 combines with J gene TRBJ2-5, with D possibly being TRBD2 (5 bases). Trimming took 4 bases from V and 4 from J, leaving 14 bases between them. Germline CDR1 is SGHRS and CDR2 is YFSETQ. The CDR3 is 14 amino acids. Here the CDR3 reads CASSPPGNVETQYF. CDR3 DNA sequence: TGCGCCAGCAGCCCTCCGGGGAATGTAGAGACCCAGTACTTC.

The chain couples TRBV28 to TRBJ1-5; D gene ambiguous. V lost 4 bases, J lost 5 bases, and 9 bases lay in between. The CDR3 has 13 amino acids. CDR1 MDHEN and CDR2 SYDVKM come from the germline V gene. CDR3 DNA sequence: TGTGCCAGCAGTTACGGGGTGGATCAGCCCCAGCATTTT. It encodes CASSYGVDQPQHF.

The chain employs TRBV5-4 and TRBJ1-2; 8 nucleotides line up with TRBD1. Trimming removed 5 bases from V and 6 bases from J; junction bases left unmatched: 6. This CDR3 spans 13 amino acids. From germline, CDR1 is SGHNT and CDR2 YYREEE (reference sequence). CDR3: CASRDQGADGYTF. The CDR3 DNA reads as TGTGCCAGCAGGGACCAGGGGGCGGATGGCTACACCTTC.

This chain joins TRBV18 and TRBJ1-2, with D perhaps TRBD1 (6 bases). V was trimmed by 6 bases and J by 6 bases, leaving 14 bases between them. The CDR3 is 13 residues long. Germline-derived CDR1 and CDR2 are KGHSH and LQKENI. As DNA, the CDR3 is TGTGCCAGCTCCCCTTCCAGGGACAATGGCTACACCTTC. It specifies CASSPSRDNGYTF.

The gene calls are TRBV25-1 and TRBJ1-5, with TRBD1 as a possible D gene (5 bases). With 2 bases removed from V and 10 bases from J, the gap between germline ends came to 12 bases. The CDR3 length is 13 residues. From germline, CDR1 is MGHDK and CDR2 SYGVNS. The CDR3 region is CASSETGSSPQHF. The CDR3 DNA sequence: TGTGCCAGCAGTGAAACAGGATCTAGTCCCCAGCATTTT. The full variable domain, its missing parts supplied by reference TRBV25-1 and TRBJ1-5, is EADIYQTPRYLVIGTGKKITLECSQTMGHDKMYWYQQDPGMELHLIHYSYGVNSTEKGDLSSESTVSRIRTEHFPLTLESARPSHTSQYLCASSETGSSPQHFGDGTRLSIL.

The chain recombines TRBV7-9 with TRBJ2-5; D is unresolved. Germline V CDR1 and CDR2: SEHNR, FQNEAQ (reference sequence). Trimming removed 0 bases at V and 1 base at J, with 12 bases between. This CDR3 comprises 16 residues. The CDR3, as DNA: TGTGCCAGCAGCTTAGCAATTGAACTCCTCCAAGAGACCCAGTACTTC. Residues: CASSLAIELLQETQYF.

V gene TRBV5-1 combines with J gene TRBJ2-7; D may correspond to TRBD1 or TRBD2 (5 bases each). This CDR3 region has 14 residues. The ends were cut back, 1 base at V and 7 bases at J, with 15 bases in the middle. Germline loops: CDR1 SGHRS, CDR2 YFSETQ. This CDR3 is CASSLYPGPVEQYF. CDR3 nucleotides: TGCGCCAGCAGCTTGTATCCGGGACCGGTGGAGCAGTACTTC.

The V and J genes are TRBV6-1 and TRBJ2-3, with no clear D. In germline, CDR1 is MNHNS, CDR2 SASEGT. V was cut by 2 bases and J by 8 bases, with 17 bases left in between. This CDR3 contains 15 residues. The CDR3 bases are TGTGCCAGCAGTGAAAGGATGCAGGATAGTGGTACGCAGTATTTT. This codes for CASSERMQDSGTQYF.

The V call is TRBV2, the J call TRBJ1-1, with a weak D call TRBD1 (6 bases). This CDR3 has 14 residues. Germline values: CDR1 SNHLY, CDR2 FYNNEI. The germline V and J ends were trimmed by 7 bases and 7 bases, with 19 bases remaining between them. The CDR3, as DNA: TGTGCCAGCATTCTCGAAGGGACACCTAGTGAAGCTTTCTTT. Translated: CASILEGTPSEAFF.

The rearrangement uses TRBV4-3 and TRBJ1-5; D remains ambiguous. Trimming took off 1 base at V and 4 bases at J, with 14 bases between the two ends. This CDR3 has 16 residues. Germline CDR1 and CDR2: LGHNA and YSLEER. The CDR3 loop reads CASSQVWNSGNQPQHF. The CDR3, as DNA: TGCGCCAGCAGCCAAGTTTGGAATAGTGGGAATCAGCCCCAGCATTTT.

The chain is built from TRBV7-9 and TRBJ1-3; D possibly corresponds to TRBD1 (6 bases). Per germline, CDR1 SEHNR and CDR2 FQNEAQ (reference sequence). This CDR3 spans 16 amino acids. Between the trimmed V and J ends, which lost 5 bases and 5 bases, there was a span of 19 bases. The CDR3 loop is CASSQIRGLGRNTIYF. As DNA, the CDR3 is TGTGCCAGCAGCCAAATCAGGGGCTTAGGTCGAAACACCATATATTTT.

This clone was counted between two and nine times. This chain uses TRBV29-1 with TRBJ1-2; D call uncertain. Looked up from germline, CDR1 is SQVTM and CDR2 is ANQGSEA. Trimming took 3 bases from V and 7 from J, leaving 3 bases between them. CDR3 size: 9 residues. The CDR3 protein is CSVERGYTF. The CDR3, as DNA: TGCAGCGTTGAGCGTGGCTACACCTTC.

The chain couples TRBV5-1 to TRBJ2-6, with a tentative D call TRBD1 (6 bases). Per germline, CDR1 SGHRS and CDR2 YFSETQ. This CDR3 is 15 amino acids long. Deletions cut 5 bases from V and 2 bases from J, with 11 bases between. The CDR3 is CASSSEGAGANVLTF. The CDR3 region has the DNA TGCGCCAGCAGTTCCGAGGGGGCTGGGGCCAACGTCCTGACTTTC.

The gene calls are TRBV5-1 and TRBJ2-1; D gene uncertain. V dropped 5 bases and J dropped 6 bases, with 15 bases sitting between them. The germline V gene encodes CDR1 SGHRS and CDR2 YFSETQ. The CDR3 is 14 residues long. In nucleotides, the CDR3 is TGCGCCAGCAGTCCTGGTAGTTCCAGCAATGAGCAGTTCTTC. Translation: CASSPGSSSNEQFF.

The CDR3 DNA sequence: TGTGCCAGCAGCTTAGCCGGGACTAGCGGCACAGATACGCAGTATTTT. Protein sequence: CASSLAGTSGTDTQYF. The chain combines TRBV7-2 with TRBJ2-3, with 10 bases fitting TRBD2. CDR1 SGHTA and CDR2 FQGNSA come from the germline V gene. Trimming at V came to 0 bases and at J to 1 base, leaving 1 base not matched to a gene. The CDR3 has 16 amino acids.

Comments on this clone: Other DNA variants within this sample encode the same CDR3. This rearrangement joins TRBV5-1 to TRBJ1-6; D is undetermined. Germline CDR1 reads SGHRS; CDR2 reads YFSETQ. The CDR3 covers 14 residues. Deletions cut 0 bases from V and 3 bases from J, with 4 bases between. As DNA, the CDR3 is TGCGCCAGCAGCTTGGGAGGCTATAATTCACCCCTCCACTTT. It specifies CASSLGGYNSPLHF.

The rearrangement joins TRBV18 to TRBJ2-1; the D gene is possibly TRBD2 (5 bases). Germline assignment: CDR1 KGHSH and CDR2 LQKENI. V lost 3 bases, J lost 6 bases, and 12 bases lay in between. The CDR3 is made up of 14 amino acids. The CDR3 DNA follows: TGTGCCAGCTCACCGGGAGCGGAGTTCAATGAGCAGTTCTTC. Amino acids: CASSPGAEFNEQFF.

The rearrangement uses TRBV7-9 and TRBJ1-6; D unclear. The CDR3 is 17 residues long. Germline CDR1 reads SEHNR; CDR2 reads FQNEAQ (reference sequence). Trimming took 5 bases from V and 7 from J, leaving 21 bases between them. CDR3 in amino acids: CASSPVIVQSWNSPLHF. In DNA form, the CDR3 reads TGTGCCAGCAGCCCCGTTATCGTCCAGAGTTGGAATTCACCCCTCCACTTT.

The V and J genes are TRBV20-1 and TRBJ2-3; D call uncertain. CDR1 and CDR2 (germline): DFQATT, SNEGSKA (reference sequence). This CDR3 region has 11 residues. Trimming cost V 3 bases and J 5 bases, with 6 bases left between them. The chain's CDR3 is CSASSVDTQYF. The CDR3 bases are TGCAGTGCTAGTTCTGTAGATACGCAGTATTTT.

The chain carries TRBV14 and TRBJ1-5; tentative D call: TRBD1 (6 bases). The V end was cut by 4 bases, the J end by 3 bases, with 19 bases between. The CDR3 runs to 17 residues. Germline lookup yields CDR1 SGHDN and CDR2 FVKESK. The DNA of the CDR3 is TGTGCCAGCAGCCCAGGCTTGCGGGGGCTTTTCAATCAGCCCCAGCATTTT. As protein: CASSPGLRGLFNQPQHF. Looking up the rest from reference TRBV14 and TRBJ1-5 gives the full variable domain: EAGVTQFPSHSVIEKGQTVTLRCDPISGHDNLYWYRRVMGKEIKFLLHFVKESKQDESGMPNNRFLAERTGGTYSTLKVQPAELEDSGVYFCASSPGLRGLFNQPQHFGDGTRLSIL.

V usage is TRBV7-2 and J usage is TRBJ2-3; 7 bases match TRBD1. The CDR3 length is 16 residues. Germline CDR1 reads SGHTA; CDR2 reads FQGNSA. J gave up 2 bases and V 6 bases, and 11 bases lay outside the gene matches. CDR3 protein: CASSKGTGTATDTQYF. CDR3 sequence (DNA): TGTGCCAGCAGTAAGGGGACCGGGACAGCCACAGATACGCAGTATTTT.

This chain links TRBV29-1 with TRBJ2-7; 10 bases are a match to TRBD1. J gave up 3 bases and V 6 bases, and 5 bases lay outside the gene matches. From germline, CDR1 is SQVTM and CDR2 ANQGSEA. This CDR3 comprises 13 residues. CDR3 coding DNA: TGCAGCGTCACCGGGACAGGGGTCTACGAGCAGTACTTC. Translated, it gives CSVTGTGVYEQYF.

On this clone: Additional DNA sequences in this sample encode the identical CDR3. This chain connects TRBV6-5 to TRBJ1-1, with no clear D. V lost 3 bases to trimming and J lost 5 bases, with 4 bases between them. Germline V gives CDR1 MNHEY, CDR2 SVGAGI. The CDR3 loop spans 11 amino acids. This CDR3 is CASSYGTEAFF. In DNA, the CDR3 is TGTGCCAGCAGTTATGGAACTGAAGCTTTCTTT.